This TCR beta chain was recovered during a study of graft-versus-host responses after intestinal transplantation. The overall study: In this cohort, recipients had multivisceral, liver-intestinal, or isolated intestinal transplants. General study results and limits: High graft-versus-host to host-versus-graft clonal ratios were found in allografts of patients who had graft-donor T cell macrochimerism.

Some clones are missing from TCRdb's copy, which holds only in-frame ones; the method was immunoSEQ multiplex PCR. The sample lists about 88,000 clones, 94% seen once, with 0.15% to 0.2% in the top ten. As concerns this clone: The antigen remains undetermined.

The V and J ends lost 2 bases and 5 bases respectively, with 9 bases between them. The CDR3 has 13 amino acids. Germline CDR1 reads MNHNS; CDR2 reads SASEGT. The V gene is TRBV6-1, the J gene TRBJ2-5; D perhaps matches TRBD1 (6 bases). Sequenced here: unstimulated CD4+ T cells sorted from spleen or lymph node cells, sampled before transplant. The source is a human donor who was the organ donor for an intestinal transplant. Here the CDR3 reads CASSEQGTETQYF. CDR3 in DNA: TGTGCCAGCAGTGAACAGGGGACGGAGACCCAGTACTTC.